These 19 T cell receptor beta chains came from one sample sequenced in a study of cytomegalovirus exposure and HLA in healthy donors (dated 2017 in TCRdb). Library method: the immunoSEQ multiplex PCR assay. A mixture of 60 forward primers for TCR Vbeta segments and 13 reverse primers for TCR Jbeta segments was used in the multiplex PCR. TCRdb retrieved this table from immuneACCESS and kept in-frame rearrangements only. Not all clones are present; in checked studies, unresolved V genes account for under half, and no reason is known for the remainder. Counted in this sample were 100,000 to 150,000 clones; roughly 60% of them appeared once. Of the sample, 2.4% is held by the ten largest clones. The sequenced sample was PBMCs. These receptors all come from a woman in her forties in good health and CMV-seronegative.

The chain uses TRBV29-1 and TRBJ1-4; D is possibly TRBD1 (6 bases). Per germline, CDR1 SQVTM and CDR2 ANQGSEA. The V and J ends lost 5 bases and 4 bases respectively, with 17 bases between them. There are 15 residues in the CDR3. This CDR3 reads CSVIQGSAVNEKLFF. The CDR3 bases are TGCAGCGTTATACAGGGAAGCGCAGTTAATGAAAAACTGTTTTTT.

The chain has TRBV7-6 and TRBJ1-1; TRBD1 is a possible D gene (6 bases). The CDR3 is made up of 14 amino acids. V was shortened by 3 bases and J by 0 bases, with 8 bases between the two germline ends. Germline values: CDR1 SGHVS, CDR2 FNYEAQ. The CDR3 protein is CASSLGAMNTEAFF. The CDR3 DNA reads as TGTGCCAGCAGCTTGGGGGCCATGAACACTGAAGCTTTCTTT.

The rearrangement uses TRBV5-1 and TRBJ1-2; 8 bases are a match to TRBD1. CDR1 and CDR2 (germline): SGHRS, YFSETQ. Germline trimming cut 4 bases from V and 8 bases from J; bases unmatched to any gene: 13. The length of the CDR3 is 15 residues. The CDR3 DNA is TGCGCCAGCAGCCCTAGGTGGGACAGGTTGAGAGGCTACACCTTC. Its translation: CASSPRWDRLRGYTF.

This chain connects TRBV6-5 to TRBJ1-4, with D uncertain. With 8 bases removed from V and 2 bases from J, the gap between germline ends came to 9 bases. Germline lookup yields CDR1 MNHEY and CDR2 SVGAGI. The CDR3 totals 13 residues. CDR3 coding DNA: TGTGCCAGCCGGCGGTCCACTAATGAAAAACTGTTTTTT. Its protein product is CASRRSTNEKLFF.

The J gene is TRBJ2-1, the V gene TRBV10-3, with a tentative D call TRBD1 (6 bases). Looked up from germline, CDR1 is ENHRY and CDR2 is SYGVKD. The length of the CDR3 is 13 residues. Trimming took 10 bases from V and 8 from J, leaving 18 bases between them. The CDR3 region has the DNA TGTGCCACGAAGACAGGTGTGGGGGATGAGCAGTTCTTC. Translating it yields CATKTGVGDEQFF.

The chain has TRBV5-6 and TRBJ2-5; TRBD1 agrees at 7 bases. CDR1 and CDR2 from the germline V gene are SGHDT and YYEEEE. Trimming removed 4 bases from V and 5 bases from J; junction bases left unmatched: 11. The CDR3 is 15 residues long. The CDR3 reads CASSLARGKGETQYF. DNA of the CDR3: TGTGCCAGCAGCCTGGCCAGGGGGAAAGGGGAGACCCAGTACTTC.

The J gene is TRBJ2-7, the V gene TRBV19, with D perhaps matching TRBD1 (6 bases). The germline V gene encodes CDR1 LNHDA and CDR2 SQIVND (reference sequence). V was trimmed by 0 bases and J by 8 bases, leaving 11 bases between them. CDR3 length equals 13 residues. The CDR3 region has the DNA TGTGCCAGTAGTATAGAACAGGGTAGGAAGCAGTACTTC. This translates into CASSIEQGRKQYF.

In DNA form, the CDR3 reads TGCGCCAGCAGCTTGAGCGGAGAAGAGACCCAGTACTTC. Its protein product is CASSLSGEETQYF. This chain links TRBV5-1 with TRBJ2-5; possibly TRBD2 for D (5 bases). The CDR3 spans 13 residues. Trimming removed 1 base from V and 3 bases from J, with 7 bases in between. The germline V gene encodes CDR1 SGHRS and CDR2 YFSETQ. Drawing the rest from reference TRBV5-1 and TRBJ2-5, the complete variable domain is KAGVTQTPRYLIKTRGQQVTLSCSPISGHRSVSWYQQTPGQGLQFLFEYFSETQRNKGNFPGRFSGRQFSNSRSEMNVSTLELGDSALYLCASSLSGEETQYFGPGTRLLVL.

The rearrangement uses TRBV4-3 and TRBJ2-3, with 9 bases that match TRBD2. This CDR3 region has 16 residues. Germline V gives CDR1 LGHNA, CDR2 YSLEER. The V and J ends lost 4 bases and 2 bases, in that order; junction bases with no gene match: 7. Written as DNA, the CDR3 is TGCGCCAGCAGCCTTTCAGCGGGGGGCCTCACAGATACGCAGTATTTT. Translation gives CASSLSAGGLTDTQYF.

V gene TRBV25-1 combines with J gene TRBJ2-2, with D tentatively TRBD2 (6 bases). The CDR3 consists of 16 residues. V lost 5 bases to trimming and J lost 1 base, with 14 bases between them. Per the germline V gene, CDR1 is MGHDK and CDR2 is SYGVNS. The CDR3 loop is CASSPGGSKNTGELFF. The CDR3 nucleotides are TGTGCCAGCAGTCCTGGGGGGTCCAAGAACACCGGGGAGCTGTTTTTT. The full variable domain, completed using reference TRBV25-1 and TRBJ2-2, is EADIYQTPRYLVIGTGKKITLECSQTMGHDKMYWYQQDPGMELHLIHYSYGVNSTEKGDLSSESTVSRIRTEHFPLTLESARPSHTSQYLCASSPGGSKNTGELFFGEGSRLTVL.

This clone occurred a few times. The rearrangement joins TRBV7-2 to TRBJ2-5; a weak D match, TRBD2 (6 bases). This CDR3 spans 13 amino acids. V was pared by 6 bases and J by 2 bases, with 10 bases between. Germline-derived CDR1 and CDR2 are SGHTA and FQGNSA. CDR3 residues: CASSRDWQETQYF. DNA for the CDR3: TGTGCCAGCAGTCGGGACTGGCAAGAGACCCAGTACTTC.

As for this clone: Other DNA variants within this sample encode the same CDR3. The rearrangement links TRBV28 to TRBJ2-5, with D tentatively TRBD2 (5 bases). The CDR3 is 14 amino acids. Looked up from germline, CDR1 is MDHEN and CDR2 is SYDVKM. V lost 3 bases to trimming and J lost 5 bases, with 13 bases between them. CDR3 loop: CASSFNGVGETQYF. CDR3 sequence (DNA): TGTGCCAGCAGTTTTAACGGGGTTGGGGAGACCCAGTACTTC.

This rearrangement joins TRBV6-1 to TRBJ1-6; D is undetermined. This CDR3 has 14 amino acids. The germline V and J ends were trimmed by 6 bases and 10 bases, with 16 bases remaining between them. Germline V lookup: CDR1 MNHNS, CDR2 SASEGT. In nucleotides, the CDR3 is TGTGCCAGCAGCGAAATTCACGCGGCGTCACCCCTCCACTTT. This gives the protein CASSEIHAASPLHF.

V is TRBV4-2 and J is TRBJ1-5; D is perhaps TRBD1 (6 bases). From germline, CDR1 is LGHNA and CDR2 YNFKEQ. This CDR3 contains 16 residues. V shed 2 bases and J shed 5 bases, with 16 bases lying between them. CDR3 amino acids: CASSQPGGGGDQPQHF. The CDR3 DNA follows: TGTGCCAGCAGCCAACCCGGGGGCGGGGGGGATCAGCCCCAGCATTTT.

The genes are TRBV27 and TRBJ1-2; D is ambiguous. The CDR3 covers 13 residues. CDR1 is MNHEY and CDR2 is SMNVEV in the germline V gene (reference sequence). The V end was cut by 6 bases, the J end by 8 bases, with 16 bases between. CDR3 DNA: TGTGCCAGCAGCCTAAGGAGGTCAGGCGGCTACACCTTC. Translating it yields CASSLRRSGGYTF.

The chain links TRBV6-6 to TRBJ1-1, with D unclear. Per the germline V gene, CDR1 is MNHNY and CDR2 is SVGAGI (reference sequence). The length of the CDR3 is 13 residues. Trimming left V 8 bases short and J 3 bases short, with 13 bases between. The CDR3 DNA reads as TGTGCCAGCTTCCTTCAAGCGGACACTGAAGCTTTCTTT. Encoded protein: CASFLQADTEAFF.

The V and J genes are TRBV2 and TRBJ1-6; possibly TRBD1 for D (5 bases). The length of the CDR3 is 12 residues. Looked up from germline, CDR1 is SNHLY and CDR2 is FYNNEI. The V end was cut by 3 bases, the J end by 10 bases, with 7 bases between. The CDR3 here is CASSDKGSPLHF. The CDR3 DNA follows: TGTGCCAGCAGTGATAAGGGGTCACCCCTCCACTTT.

This clone was seen a single time. This sequence joins TRBV18 and TRBJ1-4, with 9 positions matching TRBD1. The germline CDR1 and CDR2 sequences are KGHSH and LQKENI. With V trimmed by 4 bases and J by 6 bases, 3 bases remained unmatched. The CDR3 is 14 residues long. As DNA, the CDR3 is TGTGCCAGCTCACTACAGGGGGCATATGAAAAACTGTTTTTT. Its translation: CASSLQGAYEKLFF.

This rearrangement joins TRBV28 to TRBJ2-7; D is perhaps TRBD1 (8 bases). V was pared by 1 base and J by 5 bases, with 15 bases between. The CDR3 covers 15 residues. CDR1 and CDR2 from the germline V gene are MDHEN and SYDVKM. This CDR3 is CASSLSGGGGNEQYF. CDR3 in DNA: TGTGCCAGCAGTTTATCAGGGGGCGGGGGTAACGAGCAGTACTTC. The entire variable domain, with the rest obtained from reference TRBV28 and TRBJ2-7, is as follows: DVKVTQSSRYLVKRTGEKVFLECVQDMDHENMFWYRQDPGLGLRLIYFSYDVKMKEKGDIPEGYSVSREKKERFSLILESASTNQTSMYLCASSLSGGGGNEQYFGPGTRLTVT.